A single sample is the source of the 2 T cell receptor beta chains below, sequenced in a study of T cells expressing NK-cell markers. TCRdb reanalyzed the 5' RACE reads and collapses them to one entry per CDR3 protein, without DNA. There are around 380,000 distinct CDR3 sequences in the sample, with roughly 10% held by the top ten. Sequenced: blood T cells: a sorted CD56 or NKG2C T cell subset, CD4+ or CD8+ T cells, or bulk PBMC T cells (not recorded which). Receptors originate from a woman aged 45-59 years in good health.

The gene calls are TRBV3-1 and TRBJ2-7. In germline, CDR1 is LGHDT, CDR2 YNNKEL (reference sequence). The CDR3 totals 17 residues. This CDR3 reads CASSQKLGLAAKYEQYF.

The rearrangement links TRBV15 to TRBJ1-1. The CDR3 has 19 amino acids. The germline V gene has CDR1 LNHNV and CDR2 YYDKDF (reference sequence). This CDR3 is CATSRDKREVFSLNTEAFF.